This TCR beta chain was sequenced for a study of shared clonotypes between healthy human individuals. Study-wide findings and caveats: Represented diversity (both genetic and exposure-history) was limited by the small number of donors. Exclusively blood specimens were collected; tissue repertoires likely differ.

With regard to this clone: Antigen: not known.

CDR1 is MDHEN, CDR2 SYDVKM, per germline. J was trimmed by 6 bases and V by 3 bases; bases with no gene match: 7. This CDR3 is 15 amino acids long. Researchers drew on about 100 million PBMCs for genomic DNA from unsorted samples. Unsorted PBMC samples were amplified in replicate PCRs containing roughly 290 ng DNA, some 30,000 T cell genomes. Clones were read by immunoSEQ multiplex PCR, and TCRdb kept only the in-frame ones, dropping some. The sample carries around 530,000 clones, roughly four fifths recorded once. This TCR was sampled from a woman in her forties in good health. Some clones in this sample may be carry-over from other donors' samples. The sample was PBMCs. V and J are TRBV28 and TRBJ2-2; 7 bases are a match to TRBD2. This chain's CDR3 is CASSLWTRRAGELFF. The CDR3 DNA follows: TGTGCCAGCAGTTTGTGGACTAGGAGGGCCGGGGAGCTGTTTTTT.